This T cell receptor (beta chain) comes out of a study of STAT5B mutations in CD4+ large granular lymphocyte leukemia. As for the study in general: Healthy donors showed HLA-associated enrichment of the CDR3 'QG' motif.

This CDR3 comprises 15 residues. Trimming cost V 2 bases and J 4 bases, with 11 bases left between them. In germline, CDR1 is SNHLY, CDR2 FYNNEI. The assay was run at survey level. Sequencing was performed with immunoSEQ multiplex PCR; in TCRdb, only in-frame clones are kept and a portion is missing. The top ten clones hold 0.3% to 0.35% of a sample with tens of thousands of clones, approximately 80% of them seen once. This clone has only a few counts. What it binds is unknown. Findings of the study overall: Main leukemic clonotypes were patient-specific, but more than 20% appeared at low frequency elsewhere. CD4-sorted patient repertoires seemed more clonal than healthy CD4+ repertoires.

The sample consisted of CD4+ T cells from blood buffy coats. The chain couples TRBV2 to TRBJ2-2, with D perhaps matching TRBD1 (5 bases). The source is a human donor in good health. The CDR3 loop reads CASSEQGHSTGELFF. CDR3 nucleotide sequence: TGTGCCAGCAGTGAACAGGGTCATAGCACCGGGGAGCTGTTTTTT.